These 25 T cell receptor beta chains originate from one sample sequenced in a study of blood T cell repertoires in COVID-19. The repertoire was sequenced with immunoSEQ multiplex PCR; TCRdb's copy has only in-frame clones and lacks some. Seen here are 160,000 or so clones, roughly 80% observed once, and the top ten hold roughly 19%. Input material: peripheral blood. These receptors came from a woman of 80 years or more with acute or convalescent COVID-19.

V gene TRBV19 combines with J gene TRBJ1-6; TRBD1 is a possible D gene (6 bases). With 6 bases removed from V and 5 bases from J, the gap between germline ends came to 14 bases. Germline CDR1 reads LNHDA; CDR2 reads SQIVND (reference sequence). The CDR3 is 15 residues long. CDR3 nucleotide sequence: TGTGCCAGTAGCATTATGGGGGCTGATAATTCACCCCTCCACTTT. Protein sequence: CASSIMGADNSPLHF.

The chain has TRBV19 and TRBJ1-2; D remains ambiguous. Trimming took off 3 bases at V and 4 bases at J, with 12 bases between the two ends. The CDR3 has 14 amino acids. Germline-derived CDR1 and CDR2 are LNHDA and SQIVND (reference sequence). The CDR3 sequence: CASSIPGIPYGYTF. CDR3 coding DNA: TGTGCCAGTAGTATCCCGGGGATCCCCTATGGCTACACCTTC.

The chain carries TRBV3-1 (or the pseudogene TRBV3-2) and TRBJ2-3; 9 bases fit TRBD2. Germline CDR1 and CDR2: LGHDT and YNNKEL (reference sequence). The CDR3 spans 15 residues. V gave up 0 bases and J gave up 3 bases; unmatched junction bases: 1. CDR3 nucleotides: TGTGCCAGCAGCCAAGAGGGACTAGCTACAGATACGCAGTATTTT. Translating gives CASSQEGLATDTQYF.

The rearrangement links TRBV3-1 (or the pseudogene TRBV3-2) to TRBJ1-1; D not resolved. Germline CDR1 is LGHDT and CDR2 is YNNKEL (reference sequence). V lost 6 bases and J 4 bases, leaving 9 bases between the germline ends. This CDR3 contains 12 residues. The chain's CDR3 is CASRTRGTEAFF. The CDR3 nucleotides are TGTGCCAGCAGGACCCGGGGCACTGAAGCTTTCTTT.

The rearrangement uses TRBV7-2 and TRBJ1-1; TRBD1 matches 10 bases. Looked up from germline, CDR1 is SGHTA and CDR2 is FQGNSA. This CDR3 contains 15 residues. The ends lost 5 bases at V and 6 bases at J; junction bases unmatched: 9. The CDR3 sequence is CASSLTGGIVAEAFF. CDR3 sequence (DNA): TGTGCCAGCAGCCTGACAGGGGGCATTGTGGCTGAAGCTTTCTTT.

The chain has TRBV6-5 and TRBJ2-5; 8 bases fit TRBD2. Germline V gene data show CDR1 as MNHEY and CDR2 as SVGAGI. V lost 6 bases and J lost 5; bases outside the gene matches: 11. This CDR3 is 15 amino acids long. The CDR3 protein is CASSVVTSGWETQYF. In nucleotides, the CDR3 is TGTGCCAGCAGCGTAGTTACTAGCGGCTGGGAGACCCAGTACTTC.

V is TRBV9 and J is TRBJ2-3, with 7 bases lining up with TRBD2. The V segment lost 3 bases and the J segment 4 bases; nucleotides outside the gene matches: 5. The CDR3 runs 14 residues. The V gene's germline CDR1 is SGDLS and CDR2 YYNGEE. The CDR3 DNA reads as TGTGCCAGCAGCGCATCGGGGGGTCCAGATACGCAGTATTTT. Translation gives CASSASGGPDTQYF.

The chain couples TRBV7-3 to TRBJ2-2, with a tentative D call TRBD2 (5 bases). The V gene lost 4 bases and the J gene lost 4 bases, with 16 bases spanning the gap. This CDR3 is 16 amino acids long. The germline V gene has CDR1 SGHTA and CDR2 FQGTGA. CDR3 coding DNA: TGTGCCAGCAGCTCAGGCGCTGAGGCGGGCACCGGGGAGCTGTTTTTT. This encodes CASSSGAEAGTGELFF.

The chain carries TRBV5-1 and TRBJ2-3; D uncertain. Germline loops: CDR1 SGHRS, CDR2 YFSETQ. The CDR3 contains 12 residues. The V and J ends lost 2 bases and 2 bases respectively, with 3 bases between them. CDR3 region: CASSFNTDTQYF. Here the CDR3 DNA reads TGCGCCAGCAGCTTTAACACAGATACGCAGTATTTT.

The gene calls are TRBV7-6 and TRBJ2-7; maybe TRBD1 (7 bases). V lost 5 bases, J lost 5 bases, and 22 bases lay in between. Germline V lookup: CDR1 SGHVS, CDR2 FNYEAQ. This CDR3 contains 16 residues. The CDR3 sequence: CASSQWTGTSRNEQYF. In DNA form, the CDR3 reads TGTGCCAGCAGCCAATGGACAGGTACTAGCAGGAACGAGCAGTACTTC.

The chain recombines TRBV18 with TRBJ1-1; D is perhaps TRBD1 (5 bases). V was trimmed by 2 bases and J by 0 bases, leaving 10 bases between them. The V gene's germline CDR1 is KGHSH and CDR2 LQKENI. The CDR3 covers 15 residues. The CDR3 region has the DNA TGTGCCAGCTCACCAGTCCAGGGCCTGAACACTGAAGCTTTCTTT. Translation: CASSPVQGLNTEAFF.

This chain joins TRBV10-3 and TRBJ1-6; 7 bases line up with TRBD1. The CDR3 loop spans 13 amino acids. Per the germline V gene, CDR1 is ENHRY and CDR2 is SYGVKD. In DNA form, the CDR3 reads TGTGTCACACGGGGACAGACTAATTCACCCCTCCACTTT. Translation gives CVTRGQTNSPLHF.

With regard to this clone: Other DNA variants within this sample encode the same CDR3. The chain joins TRBV19 to TRBJ1-5, with D hard to call. Germline assignment: CDR1 LNHDA and CDR2 SQIVND (reference sequence). The CDR3 length is 15 residues. V lost 1 base to trimming and J lost 0 bases, with 7 bases between them. Written as DNA, the CDR3 is TGTGCCAGTAGTATAGTGCGTTATAGCAATCAGCCCCAGCATTTT. Amino acid sequence: CASSIVRYSNQPQHF.

The chain combines TRBV10-2 with TRBJ1-2, with D hard to call. CDR1 is WSHSY and CDR2 is SAAADI in the germline V gene. Between the trimmed V and J ends, which lost 3 bases and 4 bases, there was a span of 6 bases. The CDR3 has 12 amino acids. This chain's CDR3 is CASSDASYGYTF. The CDR3 DNA reads as TGCGCCAGCAGTGATGCGTCCTATGGCTACACCTTC.

The chain combines TRBV6-5 with TRBJ2-7; 11 bases agree with TRBD1. Losses at the gene ends were 6 bases for V and 3 bases for J; bases not matched to a gene: 1. This CDR3 comprises 13 residues. Germline assignment: CDR1 MNHEY and CDR2 SVGAGI. For the CDR3, the DNA is TGTGCCAGCAGCGGGACAGGGGGCTACGAGCAGTACTTC. It specifies CASSGTGGYEQYF.

The chain has TRBV7-9 and TRBJ1-2; possible D gene TRBD1, 5 bases. Germline V CDR1 and CDR2: SEHNR, FQNEAQ (reference sequence). V shed 2 bases and J shed 6 bases, with 13 bases lying between them. The CDR3 is 14 residues long. The CDR3 nucleotides read TGTGCCAGCAGCTTATTCTATGGGGCGGATGGCTACACCTTC. Translating it yields CASSLFYGADGYTF. Variable domain in full (rest from reference TRBV7-9 and TRBJ1-2): DTGVSQNPRHKITKRGQNVTFRCDPISEHNRLYWYRQTLGQGPEFLTYFQNEAQLEKSRLLSDRFSAERPKGSFSTLEIQRTEQGDSAMYLCASSLFYGADGYTFGSGTRLTVV.

In this sample, this clone turned up once. The chain uses TRBV18 and TRBJ1-2, with TRBD1 matching 7 bases. The ends lost 5 bases at V and 4 bases at J; junction bases unmatched: 10. CDR3 length: 15 amino acids. Germline-derived CDR1 and CDR2 are KGHSH and LQKENI. As DNA, the CDR3 is TGTGCCAGCTCAGAGGGACAGACGTTCCGCTATGGCTACACCTTC. Translating gives CASSEGQTFRYGYTF.

This sequence joins TRBV5-1 and TRBJ2-1; TRBD1 matches 10 bases. The CDR3 sequence is 16 residues long. V dropped 1 base and J dropped 9; count of bases not matched to a gene: 10. From germline, CDR1 is SGHRS and CDR2 YFSETQ. The CDR3: CASSLHSGTGVSEQFF. The CDR3 DNA follows: TGCGCCAGCAGCTTGCACTCCGGGACAGGGGTGTCTGAGCAGTTCTTC.

V usage is TRBV30 and J usage is TRBJ1-6; possible D gene TRBD1, 6 bases. Germline V gene sequence: CDR1 GTSNPN, CDR2 SVGIG (reference sequence). The CDR3 has 13 residues. The V end was cut by 6 bases, the J end by 4 bases, with 10 bases between. Here the CDR3 DNA reads TGTGCCTGTAGACAGGAATATAATTCACCCCTCCACTTT. Its translation is CACRQEYNSPLHF.

The chain couples TRBV5-1 to TRBJ2-5, with TRBD2 matching 7 bases. Trimming removed 3 bases from V and 5 bases from J; junction bases left unmatched: 13. Germline V lookup: CDR1 SGHRS, CDR2 YFSETQ. CDR3 size: 16 residues. The CDR3 is CASSYQLAPEGETQYF. The CDR3 DNA follows: TGCGCCAGCAGCTACCAACTAGCGCCGGAGGGGGAGACCCAGTACTTC.

The chain carries TRBV5-1 and TRBJ2-7; 8 bases line up with TRBD1. This CDR3 spans 14 amino acids. The V gene end was trimmed by 4 bases and the J gene end by 5 bases; junction bases not matched to a gene: 8. The germline V gene encodes CDR1 SGHRS and CDR2 YFSETQ. The CDR3 coding sequence is TGCGCCAGCAGCCCCGACAGGGGAGCTAACGAGCAGTACTTC. Residues: CASSPDRGANEQYF. Together with reference TRBV5-1 and TRBJ2-7, the CDR3 gives the full variable domain: KAGVTQTPRYLIKTRGQQVTLSCSPISGHRSVSWYQQTPGQGLQFLFEYFSETQRNKGNFPGRFSGRQFSNSRSEMNVSTLELGDSALYLCASSPDRGANEQYFGPGTRLTVT.

The V and J genes are TRBV21-1 and TRBJ2-5; TRBD1, as called in the table, went unchecked against the DNA. TRBV21-1 is a listed pseudogene. CDR3 length equals 15 residues. The chain's CDR3 is CASPYDRDVGETQYF. The DNA for the CDR3 is TGTGCCAGCCCCTACGACAGGGACGTAGGGGAGACCCAGTACTTC.

The chain uses TRBV28 and TRBJ1-6; D might be TRBD1 (6 bases). The CDR3 is made up of 18 amino acids. The germline V gene encodes CDR1 MDHEN and CDR2 SYDVKM. Trimming removed 2 bases from V and 9 bases from J, with 23 bases in between. This CDR3 is CASSLGRTQGYISSPLHF. The CDR3 nucleotides read TGTGCCAGCAGTTTAGGCAGGACCCAGGGGTACATCAGTTCACCCCTCCACTTT. The complete variable domain, with remaining parts taken from reference TRBV28 and TRBJ1-6, reads DVKVTQSSRYLVKRTGEKVFLECVQDMDHENMFWYRQDPGLGLRLIYFSYDVKMKEKGDIPEGYSVSREKKERFSLILESASTNQTSMYLCASSLGRTQGYISSPLHFGNGTRLTVT.

The chain employs TRBV29-1 and TRBJ1-2; D remains ambiguous. CDR3 length: 15 amino acids. CDR1 and CDR2 (germline): SQVTM, ANQGSEA. Trimming left V 0 bases short and J 6 bases short, with 17 bases between. The CDR3 nucleotides read TGCAGCGTTGAAGATCTTTTGTCACAGCAGAATGGCTACACCTTC. Translated: CSVEDLLSQQNGYTF.

The chain recombines TRBV6-5 with TRBJ2-5, with D possibly matching TRBD1 (6 bases). V gave up 6 bases and J gave up 2 bases, with 16 bases separating them. Germline V gene data show CDR1 as MNHEY and CDR2 as SVGAGI. The length of the CDR3 is 15 residues. The CDR3 here is CASSLADRRQETQYF. CDR3 DNA: TGTGCCAGCAGCCTCGCGGACAGAAGACAAGAGACCCAGTACTTC.